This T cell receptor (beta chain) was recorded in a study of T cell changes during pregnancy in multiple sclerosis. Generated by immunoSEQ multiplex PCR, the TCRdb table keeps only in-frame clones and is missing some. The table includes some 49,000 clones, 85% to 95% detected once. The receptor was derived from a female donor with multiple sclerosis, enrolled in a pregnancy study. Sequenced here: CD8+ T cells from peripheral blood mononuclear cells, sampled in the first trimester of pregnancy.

The CDR3: CSGGPQETQYF. The CDR3 DNA reads TGCAGTGGCGGTCCCCAAGAGACCCAGTACTTC. V is TRBV20-1 and J is TRBJ2-5; D remains ambiguous. This CDR3 contains 11 residues. Trimming pared 7 bases from V and 1 base from J, leaving 7 bases between. The germline gives CDR1 DFQATT, CDR2 SNEGSKA (reference sequence).